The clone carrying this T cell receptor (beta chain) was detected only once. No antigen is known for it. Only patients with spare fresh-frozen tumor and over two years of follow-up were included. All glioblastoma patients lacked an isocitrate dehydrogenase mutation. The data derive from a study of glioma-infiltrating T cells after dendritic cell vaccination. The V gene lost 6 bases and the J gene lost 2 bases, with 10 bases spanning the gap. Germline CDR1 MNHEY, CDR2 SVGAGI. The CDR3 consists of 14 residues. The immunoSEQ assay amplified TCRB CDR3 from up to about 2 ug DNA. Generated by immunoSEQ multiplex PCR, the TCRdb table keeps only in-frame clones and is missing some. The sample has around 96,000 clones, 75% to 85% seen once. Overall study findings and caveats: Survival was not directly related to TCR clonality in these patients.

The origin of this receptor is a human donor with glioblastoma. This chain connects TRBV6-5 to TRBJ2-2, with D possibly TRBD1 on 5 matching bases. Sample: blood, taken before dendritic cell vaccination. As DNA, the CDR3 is TGTGCCAGCAGGAACGGACAAAACACCGGGGAGCTGTTTTTT. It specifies CASRNGQNTGELFF.